The 16 T cell receptor beta chains below come from one sample, sequenced in a study of EBV T-cell therapy then PD-1 blockade in nasopharyngeal carcinoma. Time point of the sample: 266 days after commencement of treatment, after nivolumab therapy. Treatment noted: AdE1-LMPpoly-expanded autologous EBV-specific T-cell therapy followed by anti-PD-1 nivolumab. TCRdb's table, derived via immunoSEQ multiplex PCR, lists solely in-frame clones and lacks some. In the table there are about 20,000 clones, roughly 80% of which are singletons. The antigens these receptors bind are not known. This specimen consisted of CD8+ T cells from blood, obtained at roughly day 270 from a patient whose treatment included autologous EBV-specific T cells and nivolumab. These receptors were collected from a middle-aged man with nasopharyngeal carcinoma.

This chain links TRBV9 with TRBJ1-5; no firm D call. V was shortened by 0 bases and J by 0 bases, with 4 bases between the two germline ends. From germline, CDR1 is SGDLS and CDR2 YYNGEE. CDR3 length: 14 amino acids. CDR3 amino acids: CASSVADSNQPQHF. The CDR3 bases are TGTGCCAGCAGCGTAGCGGATAGCAATCAGCCCCAGCATTTT.

V usage is TRBV7-9 and J usage is TRBJ2-7, with D possibly matching TRBD2 (5 bases). Trimming removed 3 bases from V and 4 bases from J, with 7 bases in between. CDR1 and CDR2 from the germline V gene are SEHNR and FQNEAQ (reference sequence). The CDR3 is made up of 12 amino acids. DNA for the CDR3: TGTGCCAGCAGCTTCACTAGATACGAGCAGTACTTC. Translating it yields CASSFTRYEQYF.

The V call is TRBV6-2 or TRBV6-3, the J call TRBJ1-1; D remains ambiguous. V dropped 0 bases and J dropped 1 base, with 9 bases sitting between them. The germline gives CDR1 MNHEY, CDR2 SVGEGT. CDR3 length: 15 amino acids. CDR3 in amino acids: CASSYSAGPNTEAFF. In nucleotides, the CDR3 is TGTGCCAGCAGTTACTCGGCGGGTCCGAACACTGAAGCTTTCTTT.

The chain recombines TRBV7-9 with TRBJ2-7; D possibly corresponds to TRBD1 (6 bases). V lost 5 bases, J lost 0 bases, and 8 bases lay in between. This CDR3 is built from 13 residues. In germline, CDR1 is SEHNR, CDR2 FQNEAQ (reference sequence). The CDR3, as DNA: TGTGCCAGCAGCGAACAGGGCTCCTACGAGCAGTACTTC. Its protein is CASSEQGSYEQYF.

The rearrangement joins TRBV21-1 to TRBJ1-5; the table gives TRBD1 as D, unverified against the DNA. TRBV21-1 is a pseudogene segment. The CDR3 covers 15 residues. DNA for the CDR3: TGTGCCAGCAGCAACGACAGGGGTGGCAATCAGCCCCAGCATTTT. This codes for CASSNDRGGNQPQHF.

The V and J genes are TRBV7-9 and TRBJ2-7; 10 bases map to TRBD1. Germline trimming cut 5 bases from V and 4 bases from J; bases unmatched to any gene: 8. The CDR3 runs to 15 residues. The germline V gene has CDR1 SEHNR and CDR2 FQNEAQ (reference sequence). CDR3 amino acids: CASSPSGTGDYEQYF. In DNA, the CDR3 is TGTGCCAGCAGCCCTTCCGGGACAGGGGATTACGAGCAGTACTTC.

This rearrangement joins TRBV3-1 (or the pseudogene TRBV3-2) to TRBJ1-3; 8 nucleotides align to TRBD1. Germline values: CDR1 LGHDT, CDR2 YNNKEL (reference sequence). Trimming removed 4 bases from V and 4 bases from J; junction bases left unmatched: 6. The CDR3 totals 15 residues. This CDR3 is CASSPRTGTGNTIYF. The CDR3 nucleotides are TGTGCCAGCAGCCCTAGGACAGGGACGGGAAACACCATATATTTT.

J is TRBJ1-3 and V is TRBV11-3, with D unresolved. V lost 3 bases and J 2 bases, leaving 11 bases between the germline ends. Germline V gene data show CDR1 as SGHNT and CDR2 as YENEEA. The CDR3 is made up of 15 amino acids. CDR3 in amino acids: CASSLKGRPGNTIYF. The CDR3 bases are TGTGCCAGCAGCTTGAAGGGCAGGCCTGGAAACACCATATATTTT.

The chain joins TRBV6-2 or TRBV6-3 to TRBJ1-5, with 7 positions matching TRBD1. The CDR3 runs to 16 residues. Germline CDR1 is MNHEY and CDR2 is SVGEGT. The J segment lost 9 bases and the V segment lost 0 bases, leaving 11 bases of the junction unmatched. The DNA of the CDR3 is TGTGCCAGCAGTTACTCCCCCAGACAGGGTTATGGGCCCCAGCATTTT. Translated: CASSYSPRQGYGPQHF.

V and J are TRBV9 and TRBJ2-7; D is uncertain. The germline V gene has CDR1 SGDLS and CDR2 YYNGEE. V lost 0 bases and J lost 0, with 10 bases in between. This CDR3 region has 15 residues. CDR3 sequence: CASSVEVAPSYEQYF. In nucleotides, the CDR3 is TGTGCCAGCAGCGTAGAGGTGGCGCCCTCCTACGAGCAGTACTTC.

This rearrangement joins TRBV27 to TRBJ2-7; TRBD1 agrees at 7 bases. Trimming removed 6 bases from V and 3 bases from J; junction bases left unmatched: 5. Germline V CDR1 and CDR2: MNHEY, SMNVEV (reference sequence). This CDR3 has 13 residues. CDR3 bases: TGTGCCAGCAGGAGGACAGGATACTACGAGCAGTACTTC. It specifies CASRRTGYYEQYF.

The gene calls are TRBV6-6 and TRBJ1-4; maybe TRBD1 (5 bases). With 5 bases removed from V and 0 bases from J, the gap between germline ends came to 10 bases. This CDR3 contains 15 residues. Germline V CDR1 and CDR2: MNHNY, SVGAGI (reference sequence). CDR3 DNA: TGTGCCAGCAGTGCCTACAGGACAACTAATGAAAAACTGTTTTTT. Translated: CASSAYRTTNEKLFF.

The chain couples TRBV9 to TRBJ2-1; D tentatively fits TRBD1 or TRBD2 (6 bases each). There are 14 residues in the CDR3. The germline V gene has CDR1 SGDLS and CDR2 YYNGEE. Trimming left V 5 bases short and J 5 bases short, with 14 bases between. CDR3 bases: TGTGCCAGCAGAGGACAGTCGGGGGACAATGAGCAGTTCTTC. This codes for CASRGQSGDNEQFF.

This rearrangement joins TRBV6-5 to TRBJ2-3; TRBD1 might be the D (6 bases). V was clipped by 8 bases and J by 2 bases, with 17 bases between them. The CDR3 totals 15 residues. Germline CDR1 reads MNHEY; CDR2 reads SVGAGI. CDR3 nucleotides: TGTGCCAGCCTGCCTCCCGCAGGGGACACAGATACGCAGTATTTT. Translated: CASLPPAGDTDTQYF.

The chain is built from TRBV27 and TRBJ2-7; 11 nucleotides line up with TRBD1. The CDR3 spans 15 residues. Germline CDR1 reads MNHEY; CDR2 reads SMNVEV (reference sequence). Trimming removed 5 bases from V and 3 bases from J; junction bases left unmatched: 6. The CDR3: CASSPGQGGYYEQYF. The CDR3 DNA reads as TGTGCCAGCAGTCCGGGACAGGGGGGGTACTACGAGCAGTACTTC.

The genes are TRBV29-1 and TRBJ2-6; 9 positions match TRBD1. Losses at the gene ends were 7 bases for V and 2 bases for J; bases not matched to a gene: 12. CDR1 is SQVTM, CDR2 ANQGSEA, per germline. This CDR3 is 17 amino acids long. The CDR3 DNA reads TGCAGCGCCGGTATCCGGACAGGGGCCCCTGGGGCCAACGTCCTGACTTTC. This sequence encodes CSAGIRTGAPGANVLTF. Full variable domain (outside the CDR3, taken from reference TRBV29-1 and TRBJ2-6): SAVISQKPSRDICQRGTSLTIQCQVDSQVTMMFWYRQQPGQSLTLIATANQGSEATYESGFVIDKFPISRPNLTFSTLTVSNMSPEDSSIYLCSAGIRTGAPGANVLTFGAGSRLTVL.